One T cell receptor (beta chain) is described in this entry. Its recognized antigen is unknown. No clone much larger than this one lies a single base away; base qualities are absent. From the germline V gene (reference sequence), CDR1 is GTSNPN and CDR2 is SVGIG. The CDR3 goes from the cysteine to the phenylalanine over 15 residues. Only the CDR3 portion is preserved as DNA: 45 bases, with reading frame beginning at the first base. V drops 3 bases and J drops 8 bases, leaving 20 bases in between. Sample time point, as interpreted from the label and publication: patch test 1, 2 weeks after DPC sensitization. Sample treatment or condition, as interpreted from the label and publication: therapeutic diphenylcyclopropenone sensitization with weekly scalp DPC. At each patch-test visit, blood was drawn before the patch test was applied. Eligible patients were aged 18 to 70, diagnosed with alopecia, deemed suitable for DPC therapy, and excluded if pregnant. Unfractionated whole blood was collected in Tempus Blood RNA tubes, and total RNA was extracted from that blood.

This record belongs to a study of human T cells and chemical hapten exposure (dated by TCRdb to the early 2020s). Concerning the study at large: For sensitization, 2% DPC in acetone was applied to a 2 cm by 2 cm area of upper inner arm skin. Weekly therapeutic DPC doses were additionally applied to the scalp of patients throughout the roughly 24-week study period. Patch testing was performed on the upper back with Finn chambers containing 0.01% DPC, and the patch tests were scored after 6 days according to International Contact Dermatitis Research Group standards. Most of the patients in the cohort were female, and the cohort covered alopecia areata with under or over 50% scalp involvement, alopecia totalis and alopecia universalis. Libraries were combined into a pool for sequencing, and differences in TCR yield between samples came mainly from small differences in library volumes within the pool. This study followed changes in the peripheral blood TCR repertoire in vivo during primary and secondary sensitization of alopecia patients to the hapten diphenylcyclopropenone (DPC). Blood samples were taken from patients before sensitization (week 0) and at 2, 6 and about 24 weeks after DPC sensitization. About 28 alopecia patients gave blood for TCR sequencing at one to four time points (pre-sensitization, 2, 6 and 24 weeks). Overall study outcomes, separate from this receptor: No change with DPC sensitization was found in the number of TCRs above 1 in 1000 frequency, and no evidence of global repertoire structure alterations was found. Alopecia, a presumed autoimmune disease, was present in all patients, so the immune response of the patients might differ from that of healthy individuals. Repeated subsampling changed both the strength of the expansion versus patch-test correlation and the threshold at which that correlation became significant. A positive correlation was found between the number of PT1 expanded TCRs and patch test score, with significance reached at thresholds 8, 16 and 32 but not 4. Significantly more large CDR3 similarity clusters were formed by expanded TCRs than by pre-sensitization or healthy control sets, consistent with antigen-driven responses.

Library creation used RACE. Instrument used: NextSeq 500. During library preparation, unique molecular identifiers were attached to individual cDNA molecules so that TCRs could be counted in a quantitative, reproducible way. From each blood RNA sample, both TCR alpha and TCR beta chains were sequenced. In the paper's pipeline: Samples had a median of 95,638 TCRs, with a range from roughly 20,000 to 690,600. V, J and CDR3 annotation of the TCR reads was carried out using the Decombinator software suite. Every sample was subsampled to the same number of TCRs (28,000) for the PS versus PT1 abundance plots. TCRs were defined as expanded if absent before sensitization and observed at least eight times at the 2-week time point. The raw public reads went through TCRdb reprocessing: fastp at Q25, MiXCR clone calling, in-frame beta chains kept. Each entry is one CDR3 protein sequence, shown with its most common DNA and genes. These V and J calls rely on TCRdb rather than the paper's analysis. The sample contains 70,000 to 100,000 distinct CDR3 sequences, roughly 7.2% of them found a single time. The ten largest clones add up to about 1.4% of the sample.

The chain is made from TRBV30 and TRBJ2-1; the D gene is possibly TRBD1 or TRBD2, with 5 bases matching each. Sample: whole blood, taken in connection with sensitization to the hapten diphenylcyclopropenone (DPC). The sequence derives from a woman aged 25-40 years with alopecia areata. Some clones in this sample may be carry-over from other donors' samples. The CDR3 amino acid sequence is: CAWSRGQRILYEQFF. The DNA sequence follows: TGTGCCTGGAGCCGGGGCCAACGGATCTTGTATGAGCAGTTCTTC.